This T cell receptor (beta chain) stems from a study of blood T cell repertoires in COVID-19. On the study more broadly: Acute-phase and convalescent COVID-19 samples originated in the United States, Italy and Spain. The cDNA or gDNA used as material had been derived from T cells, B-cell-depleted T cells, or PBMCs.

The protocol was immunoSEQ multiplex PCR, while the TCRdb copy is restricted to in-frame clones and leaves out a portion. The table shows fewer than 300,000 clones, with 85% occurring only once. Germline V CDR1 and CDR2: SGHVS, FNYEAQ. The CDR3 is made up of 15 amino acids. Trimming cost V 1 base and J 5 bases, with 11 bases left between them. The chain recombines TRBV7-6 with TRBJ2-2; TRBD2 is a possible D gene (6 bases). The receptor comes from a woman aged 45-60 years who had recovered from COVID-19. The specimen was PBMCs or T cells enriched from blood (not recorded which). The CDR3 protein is CASSLVRTTTGELFF. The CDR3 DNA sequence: TGTGCCAGCAGCTTAGTCCGGACTACGACCGGGGAGCTGTTTTTT.